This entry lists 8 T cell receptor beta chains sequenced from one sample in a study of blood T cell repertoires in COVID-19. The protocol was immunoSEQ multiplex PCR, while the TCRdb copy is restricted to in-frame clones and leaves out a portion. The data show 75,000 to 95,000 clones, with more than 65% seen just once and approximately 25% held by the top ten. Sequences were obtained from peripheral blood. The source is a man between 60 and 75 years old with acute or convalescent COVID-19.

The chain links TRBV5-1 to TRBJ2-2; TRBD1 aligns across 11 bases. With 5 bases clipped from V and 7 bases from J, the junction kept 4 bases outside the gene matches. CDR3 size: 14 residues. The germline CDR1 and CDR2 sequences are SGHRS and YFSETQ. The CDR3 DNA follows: TGCGCCAGCAGTACCGGGACAGGGGGCGGGGAGCTGTTTTTT. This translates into CASSTGTGGGELFF.

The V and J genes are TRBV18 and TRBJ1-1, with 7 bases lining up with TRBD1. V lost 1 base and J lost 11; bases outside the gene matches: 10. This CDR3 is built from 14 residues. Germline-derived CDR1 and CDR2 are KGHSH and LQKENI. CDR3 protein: CASSPLDQGVGAFF. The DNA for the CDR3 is TGTGCCAGCTCACCACTTGATCAGGGGGTAGGGGCTTTCTTT.

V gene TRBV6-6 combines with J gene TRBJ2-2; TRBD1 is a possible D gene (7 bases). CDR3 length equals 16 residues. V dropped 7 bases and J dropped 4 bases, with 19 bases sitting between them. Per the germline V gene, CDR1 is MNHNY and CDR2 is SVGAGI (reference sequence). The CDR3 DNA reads TGTGCCAGCAAGATCGGAGGGGGCGCGGGCACCGGGGAGCTGTTTTTT. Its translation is CASKIGGGAGTGELFF.

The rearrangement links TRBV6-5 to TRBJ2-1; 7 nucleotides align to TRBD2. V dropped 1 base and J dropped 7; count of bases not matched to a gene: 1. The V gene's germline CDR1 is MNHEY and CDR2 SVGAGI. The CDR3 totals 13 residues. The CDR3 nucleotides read TGTGCCAGCAGTTACTTGGGGGGGAATGAGCAGTTCTTC. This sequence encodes CASSYLGGNEQFF.

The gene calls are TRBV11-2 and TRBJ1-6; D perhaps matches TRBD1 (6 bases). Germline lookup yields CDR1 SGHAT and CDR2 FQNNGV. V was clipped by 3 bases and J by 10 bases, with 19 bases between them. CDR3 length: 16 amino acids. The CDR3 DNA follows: TGTGCCAGCAGCTTGGGGGCGGGGGGGAAGGAATCACCCCTCCACTTT. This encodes CASSLGAGGKESPLHF.

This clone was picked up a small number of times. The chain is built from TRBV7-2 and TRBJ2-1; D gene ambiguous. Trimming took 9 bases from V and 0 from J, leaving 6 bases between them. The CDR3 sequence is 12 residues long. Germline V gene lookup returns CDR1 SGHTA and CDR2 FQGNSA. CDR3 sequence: CASSFSYNEQFF. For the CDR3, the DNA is TGTGCCAGTTCCTTCTCCTACAATGAGCAGTTCTTC.

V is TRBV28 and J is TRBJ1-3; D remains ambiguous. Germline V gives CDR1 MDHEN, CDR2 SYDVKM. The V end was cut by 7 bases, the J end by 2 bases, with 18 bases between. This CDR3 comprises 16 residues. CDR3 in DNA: TGTGCCAGCAAAGTCGCTCGAGGGCGTACTGGAAACACCATATATTTT. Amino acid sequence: CASKVARGRTGNTIYF.

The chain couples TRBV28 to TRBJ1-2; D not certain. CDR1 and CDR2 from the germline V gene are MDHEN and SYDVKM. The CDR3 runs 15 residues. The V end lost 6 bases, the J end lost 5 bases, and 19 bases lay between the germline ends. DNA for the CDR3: TGTGCCAGCAGCCGAACAACGACTCCCCGTTATGGCTACACCTTC. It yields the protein CASSRTTTPRYGYTF.